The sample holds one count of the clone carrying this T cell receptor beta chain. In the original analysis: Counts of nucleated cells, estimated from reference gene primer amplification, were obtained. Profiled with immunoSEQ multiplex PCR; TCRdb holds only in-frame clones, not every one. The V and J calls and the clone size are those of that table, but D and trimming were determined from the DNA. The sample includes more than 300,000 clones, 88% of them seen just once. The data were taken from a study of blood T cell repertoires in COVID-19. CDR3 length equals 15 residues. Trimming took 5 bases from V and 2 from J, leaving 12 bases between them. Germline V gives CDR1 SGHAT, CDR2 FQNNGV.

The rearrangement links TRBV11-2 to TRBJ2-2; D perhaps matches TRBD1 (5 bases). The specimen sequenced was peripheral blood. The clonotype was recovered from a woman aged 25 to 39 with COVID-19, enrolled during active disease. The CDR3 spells CASSPRRTNTGELFF. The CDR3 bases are TGTGCCAGCAGCCCTCGACGGACAAACACCGGGGAGCTGTTTTTT. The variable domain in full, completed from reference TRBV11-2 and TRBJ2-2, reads EAGVAQSPRYKIIEKRQSVAFWCNPISGHATLYWYQQILGQGPKLLIQFQNNGVVDDSQLPKDRFSAERLKGVDSTLKIQPAKLEDSAVYLCASSPRRTNTGELFFGEGSRLTVL.